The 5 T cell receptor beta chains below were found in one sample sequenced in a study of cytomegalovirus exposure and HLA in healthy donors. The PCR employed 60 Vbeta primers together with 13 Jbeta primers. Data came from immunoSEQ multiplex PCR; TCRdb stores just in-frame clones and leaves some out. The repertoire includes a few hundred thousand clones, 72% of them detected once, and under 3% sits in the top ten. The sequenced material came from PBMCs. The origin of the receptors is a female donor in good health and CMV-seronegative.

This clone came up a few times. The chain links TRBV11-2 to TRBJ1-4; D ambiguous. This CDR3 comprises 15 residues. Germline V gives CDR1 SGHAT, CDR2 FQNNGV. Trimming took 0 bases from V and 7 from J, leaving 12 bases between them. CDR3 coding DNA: TGTGCCAGCAGCTTAGATCGGGGTATGACTGAAAAACTGTTTTTT. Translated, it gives CASSLDRGMTEKLFF.

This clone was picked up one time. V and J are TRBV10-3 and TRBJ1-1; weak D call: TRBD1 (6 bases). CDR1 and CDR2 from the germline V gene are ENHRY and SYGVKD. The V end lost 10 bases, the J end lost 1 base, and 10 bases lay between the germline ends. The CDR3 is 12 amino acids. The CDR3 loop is CATGQKNTEAFF. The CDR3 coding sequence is TGTGCCACCGGACAGAAGAACACTGAAGCTTTCTTT.

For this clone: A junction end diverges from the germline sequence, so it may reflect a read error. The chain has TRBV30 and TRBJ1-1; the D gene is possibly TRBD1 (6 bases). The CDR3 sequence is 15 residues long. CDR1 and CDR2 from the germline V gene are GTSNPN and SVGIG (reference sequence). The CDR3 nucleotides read TGTGCCTGGAGTAAAATGGACAGAATCGAATCTGAAGCTTTTTTT. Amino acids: CAWSKMDRIESEAFF.

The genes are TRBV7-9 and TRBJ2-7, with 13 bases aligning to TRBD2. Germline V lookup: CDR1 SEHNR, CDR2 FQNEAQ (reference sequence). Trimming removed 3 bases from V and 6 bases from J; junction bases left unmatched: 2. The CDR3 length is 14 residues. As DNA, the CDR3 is TGTGCCAGCAGCTTGGGACTAGCGGGACCCGAGCAGTACTTC. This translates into CASSLGLAGPEQYF.

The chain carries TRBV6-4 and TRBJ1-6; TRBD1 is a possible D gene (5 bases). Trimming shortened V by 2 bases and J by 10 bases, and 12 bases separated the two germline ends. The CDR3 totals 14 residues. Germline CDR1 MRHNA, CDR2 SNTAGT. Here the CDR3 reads CASSDARGASPLHF. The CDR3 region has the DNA TGTGCCAGCAGTGACGCAAGGGGCGCGTCACCCCTCCACTTT.